This T cell receptor beta chain is drawn from a study of Tregs in tolerant kidney transplant recipients. The study's findings and limits: Findings come from small patient numbers and require larger validation. Biological reproducibility was not directly addressed in this study. Tregs expanded with activated donor B cells seemed most donor-specific.

CD4+CD25+CD127- Tregs, CD4+CD25- non-Tregs, CD4 and CD8 cells were sorted. On this clone: The antigen remains unidentified.

Germline V gene data show CDR1 as MRHNA and CDR2 as SNTAGT. V lost 7 bases and J lost 6, with 27 bases in between. The CDR3 totals 17 residues. Libraries were prepared by immunoSEQ multiplex PCR; TCRdb keeps only in-frame clonotypes and omits some of them. The data contain tens of thousands of clones, approximately 82% of them singletons. The receptor was derived from a human donor in good health. The specimen sequenced was CD4+ T cells from blood. This chain connects TRBV6-4 to TRBJ1-1; possibly TRBD1 for D (5 bases). The CDR3 nucleotides read TGTGCCAGCATAGCAGAACTTTTAAGGGACCAGCTGGCTGAAGCTTTCTTT. Encoded protein: CASIAELLRDQLAEAFF.